Described below is a single T cell receptor beta chain sequence and its context. Its antigen is still unknown. The CDR3 length is 16 residues. CDR1 is ENHRY, CDR2 SYGVKD, per germline. With 2 bases clipped from V and 4 bases from J, the junction kept 9 bases outside the gene matches. This entry belongs to a study of T cell responses to AZD1222 COVID-19 vaccine. Whole-study results and caveats: The study sampled repertoires only after the peak T cell response. The sample set comprised mostly white British donors with more females, and clonal diversity was possibly underestimated.

TCRdb's table, derived via immunoSEQ multiplex PCR, lists solely in-frame clones and lacks some. Among some 150,000 clones listed, 90% were seen once. This sequence originates from an adult in good health. The J gene is TRBJ2-3, the V gene TRBV10-3; 7 bases align to TRBD2. The input for sequencing was peripheral blood, taken on day 0 of AZD1222 vaccination. CDR3 sequence (DNA): TGTGCCATCAGTGAGGGTGGCGGGAGAGGCGCAGATACGCAGTATTTT. It yields the protein CAISEGGGRGADTQYF.